One sample yielded the 29 T cell receptor beta chains listed below, sequenced in a study of blood T cell repertoires in COVID-19. Profiling relied on immunoSEQ multiplex PCR, and the TCRdb table lists in-frame clones only, not all of them. The sample yields around 100,000 clones, 85% seen once. The source material was peripheral blood. Every receptor here comes from a man aged 45 to 65 with active or convalescent COVID-19.

This sequence joins TRBV4-2 and TRBJ2-5; TRBD2 matches at 11 bases. The CDR3 is 16 amino acids. V lost 0 bases, J lost 5 bases, and 5 bases stayed unmatched. Germline CDR1 is LGHNA and CDR2 is YNFKEQ. In DNA form, the CDR3 reads TGTGCCAGCAGCCAAGAGGGGACTAGCGGTGGGGAGACCCAGTACTTC. Its protein product is CASSQEGTSGGETQYF.

The V and J genes are TRBV24-1 and TRBJ2-7, with D possibly matching TRBD1 (5 bases). CDR3 length equals 15 residues. Trimming cost V 2 bases and J 2 bases, with 12 bases left between them. The germline V gene has CDR1 KGHDR and CDR2 SFDVKD. DNA of the CDR3: TGTGCCACCAGTGATTCGGGCCCAGGGCCCTACGAGCAGTACTTC. Translating it yields CATSDSGPGPYEQYF.

The genes are TRBV18 and TRBJ2-7; weak D call: TRBD1 (5 bases). Germline V gene data show CDR1 as KGHSH and CDR2 as LQKENI. This CDR3 region has 13 residues. V was clipped by 6 bases and J by 5 bases, with 14 bases between them. CDR3 sequence: CASSASWGDEQYF. In DNA, the CDR3 is TGTGCCAGCTCGGCCTCTTGGGGCGACGAGCAGTACTTC.

The chain carries TRBV9 and TRBJ2-1; possible D gene TRBD1, 5 bases. Germline V gene lookup returns CDR1 SGDLS and CDR2 YYNGEE. The V end was cut by 0 bases, the J end by 8 bases, with 15 bases between. The CDR3 totals 15 residues. The CDR3 here is CASSVEMTAMYEQFF. In DNA, the CDR3 is TGTGCCAGCAGCGTAGAGATGACAGCGATGTATGAGCAGTTCTTC.

The gene calls are TRBV6-1 and TRBJ2-7, with D unclear. The CDR3 has 11 amino acids. The germline gives CDR1 MNHNS, CDR2 SASEGT. V shed 3 bases and J shed 4 bases, with 4 bases lying between them. The CDR3 reads CASSDPYEQYF. CDR3 coding DNA: TGTGCCAGCAGTGACCCATACGAGCAGTACTTC.

J is TRBJ2-7 and V is TRBV5-4; 11 bases are a match to TRBD2. V lost 4 bases, J lost 2 bases, and 5 bases stayed unmatched. The germline V gene encodes CDR1 SGHNT and CDR2 YYREEE (reference sequence). The CDR3 runs 15 residues. Here the CDR3 reads CASSGLAGGPYEQYF. CDR3 in DNA: TGTGCCAGCAGCGGGTTAGCGGGAGGGCCCTACGAGCAGTACTTC.

V and J are TRBV5-4 and TRBJ2-7; TRBD1 matches at 8 bases. V lost 3 bases, J lost 2 bases, and 10 bases stayed unmatched. Germline V lookup: CDR1 SGHNT, CDR2 YYREEE (reference sequence). The CDR3 has 16 residues. Here the CDR3 reads CASSSPAGGITYEQYF. For the CDR3, the DNA is TGTGCCAGCAGCTCCCCAGCAGGGGGCATCACCTACGAGCAGTACTTC.

The gene calls are TRBV18 and TRBJ1-6; possible D gene TRBD1, 5 bases. Germline assignment: CDR1 KGHSH and CDR2 LQKENI. There are 15 residues in the CDR3. V was clipped by 3 bases and J by 10 bases, with 16 bases between them. This CDR3 is CASSPRGQGISPLHF. CDR3 nucleotide sequence: TGTGCCAGCTCACCGCGTGGGCAGGGAATCTCACCCCTCCACTTT.

The chain carries TRBV4-1 and TRBJ1-2, with TRBD1 identical over 9 bases. CDR3 length equals 15 residues. With 5 bases clipped from V and 0 bases from J, the junction kept 4 bases outside the gene matches. Looked up from germline, CDR1 is MGHRA and CDR2 is YSYEKL. The CDR3 region has the DNA TGCGCCAGCAGCTTGGACAGGGGAGCTAACTATGGCTACACCTTC. Amino acid sequence: CASSLDRGANYGYTF.

CDR3 loop: CASSLRQGNSPLHF. CDR3 in DNA: TGTGCCAGCAGTTTAAGGCAGGGGAATTCACCCCTCCACTTT. V and J are TRBV28 and TRBJ1-6; a possible D gene is TRBD1 (6 bases). The CDR3 loop spans 14 amino acids. V lost 2 bases and J lost 7, with 9 bases in between. Germline V CDR1 and CDR2: MDHEN, SYDVKM.

The chain links TRBV12-5 to TRBJ2-7; 10 bases are shared with TRBD2. The CDR3 runs to 19 residues. The trim removed 6 bases at V and 2 bases at J, leaving 19 bases unmatched. Germline lookup yields CDR1 LGHNT and CDR2 FRNRAP. DNA for the CDR3: TGTGCTAGTGGCCCCGCTAATGGACTAGCGGACCGGTCGACCTACGAGCAGTACTTC. It encodes CASGPANGLADRSTYEQYF.

This rearrangement joins TRBV7-9 to TRBJ2-6; perhaps TRBD2 as D (6 bases). The V gene lost 6 bases and the J gene lost 0 bases, with 12 bases spanning the gap. This CDR3 has 16 residues. CDR1 and CDR2 from the germline V gene are SEHNR and FQNEAQ (reference sequence). The CDR3 nucleotides are TGTGCCAGCAGTCCGGTGGGGGGCTCTGGGGCCAACGTCCTGACTTTC. This gives the protein CASSPVGGSGANVLTF.

This chain links TRBV7-8 with TRBJ2-5, with a weak D call TRBD2 (6 bases). Trimming pared 1 base from V and 1 base from J, leaving 7 bases between. The CDR3 loop spans 14 amino acids. Germline CDR1 SGHVS, CDR2 FQNEAQ. The chain's CDR3 is CASSLGTTQETQYF. The DNA for the CDR3 is TGTGCCAGCAGCTTAGGGACTACCCAAGAGACCCAGTACTTC.

The chain uses TRBV6-7 and TRBJ2-7, with TRBD2 matching over 9 bases. TRBV6-7 is sorted into the ORF group, with uncertain function. V lost 2 bases to trimming and J lost 2 bases; unmatched junction nucleotides: 10. The CDR3 length is 17 residues. The CDR3 region has the DNA TGTGCCAGCAGTTACCCTAACCCTAGCGGGAATCCCTACGAGCAGTACTTC. Its translation is CASSYPNPSGNPYEQYF.

V gene TRBV29-1 combines with J gene TRBJ1-2, with 8 nucleotides matching TRBD1. V lost 7 bases to trimming and J lost 5 bases; unmatched junction nucleotides: 21. This CDR3 comprises 17 residues. Germline lookup yields CDR1 SQVTM and CDR2 ANQGSEA. This chain's CDR3 is CSATQLGLDRAGYGYTF. The CDR3 DNA is TGCAGCGCGACACAACTAGGTTTGGACAGGGCCGGGTATGGCTACACCTTC.

The gene calls are TRBV7-2 and TRBJ1-1; 7 bases line up with TRBD1. In germline, CDR1 is SGHTA, CDR2 FQGNSA. This CDR3 has 14 residues. J was trimmed by 1 base and V by 2 bases; bases with no gene match: 1. The CDR3 bases are TGTGCCAGCAGCTTACCAGGGGGGAACACTGAAGCTTTCTTT. This sequence encodes CASSLPGGNTEAFF.

V gene TRBV5-1 combines with J gene TRBJ2-7; TRBD1 agrees at 8 bases. Trimming at V came to 4 bases and at J to 0 bases, leaving 6 bases not matched to a gene. This CDR3 has 15 amino acids. CDR1 is SGHRS and CDR2 is YFSETQ in the germline V gene. The chain's CDR3 is CASSPLTGVSYEQYF. Written as DNA, the CDR3 is TGCGCCAGCAGCCCGCTGACAGGGGTCTCCTACGAGCAGTACTTC. The complete variable domain, with remaining parts taken from reference TRBV5-1 and TRBJ2-7, reads KAGVTQTPRYLIKTRGQQVTLSCSPISGHRSVSWYQQTPGQGLQFLFEYFSETQRNKGNFPGRFSGRQFSNSRSEMNVSTLELGDSALYLCASSPLTGVSYEQYFGPGTRLTVT.

V is TRBV19 and J is TRBJ1-1; D is uncertain. Germline V gives CDR1 LNHDA, CDR2 SQIVND (reference sequence). V lost 1 base and J 11 bases, leaving 17 bases between the germline ends. The CDR3 consists of 14 residues. For the CDR3, the DNA is TGTGCCAGTAGTATAGGGCCGGGATCGACGGACGCTTTCTTT. It codes for CASSIGPGSTDAFF.

The rearrangement uses TRBV28 and TRBJ2-7, with 7 bases that match TRBD1. Looked up from germline, CDR1 is MDHEN and CDR2 is SYDVKM. V gave up 7 bases and J gave up 1 base; unmatched junction bases: 10. This CDR3 region has 15 residues. CDR3: CASTPGGSSSYEQYF. CDR3 coding DNA: TGTGCCAGCACCCCAGGGGGTTCATCTTCCTACGAGCAGTACTTC.

This chain connects TRBV6-5 to TRBJ2-7, with D maybe TRBD2 (5 bases). V gave up 6 bases and J gave up 0 bases, with 9 bases separating them. The CDR3 totals 13 residues. The germline V gene encodes CDR1 MNHEY and CDR2 SVGAGI. The chain's CDR3 is CASRITSSYEQYF. The CDR3 DNA sequence: TGTGCCAGCAGAATCACTAGCTCCTACGAGCAGTACTTC.

The CDR3 bases are TGTGCCAGCAGCCAAGAGACTAGCGGGAGACCTACGCAGTATTTT. Translation gives CASSQETSGRPTQYF. The chain carries TRBV4-2 and TRBJ2-3, with 12 bases fitting TRBD2. After removal of 0 bases from V and 8 bases from J, the junction contained 3 bases not matched to a gene. Per the germline V gene, CDR1 is LGHNA and CDR2 is YNFKEQ. The CDR3 has 15 amino acids.

The rearrangement links TRBV5-4 to TRBJ2-3; the match to TRBD2 covers 11 bases. The CDR3 has 18 residues. Trimming removed 4 bases from V and 3 bases from J; junction bases left unmatched: 13. Germline values: CDR1 SGHNT, CDR2 YYREEE (reference sequence). CDR3 bases: TGTGCCAGCAGCCAGAAACGCATAGCGGGAGGGGGGACAGATACGCAGTATTTT. It yields the protein CASSQKRIAGGGTDTQYF.

This clone came up a few times. One end of the junction varies from germline; a read error may be responsible. The chain combines TRBV11-2 with TRBJ2-7; 10 bases align to TRBD2. This CDR3 region has 14 residues. CDR1 SGHAT and CDR2 FQNNGV come from the germline V gene. The CDR3 sequence is CASSLTSGSSEQYF. The CDR3 DNA follows: TGTGCCAGCAGCCTGACTAGCGGGTCCTCCGAGCAGTACTTC.

The chain couples TRBV29-1 to TRBJ1-1, with 10 bases identical to TRBD1. The CDR3 consists of 13 residues. Looked up from germline, CDR1 is SQVTM and CDR2 is ANQGSEA. V shed 7 bases, J shed 3 bases, and the junction held 5 bases outside the gene matches. CDR3 sequence: CSGDRGQDTEAFF. The CDR3 DNA is TGCAGCGGAGACAGGGGGCAGGACACTGAAGCTTTCTTT.

This clone appeared once. The V and J genes are TRBV6-6 and TRBJ2-1; perhaps TRBD1 as D (6 bases). Per germline, CDR1 MNHNY and CDR2 SVGAGI (reference sequence). The CDR3 runs 14 residues. Between the trimmed V and J ends, which lost 8 bases and 5 bases, there was a span of 16 bases. CDR3 residues: CASQPGQRHNEQFF. The CDR3, as DNA: TGTGCCAGCCAACCGGGACAAAGACACAATGAGCAGTTCTTC.

This rearrangement joins TRBV15 to TRBJ2-1; 8 bases agree with TRBD2. This CDR3 comprises 13 residues. Germline V gene lookup returns CDR1 LNHNV and CDR2 YYDKDF (reference sequence). The V gene end was trimmed by 8 bases and the J gene end by 4 bases; junction bases not matched to a gene: 4. Written as DNA, the CDR3 is TGTGCCACCGGGGTAGCGGGGTACAATGAGCAGTTCTTC. Its protein product is CATGVAGYNEQFF. The whole variable domain, remainder taken from reference TRBV15 and TRBJ2-1, is DAMVIQNPRYQVTQFGKPVTLSCSQTLNHNVMYWYQQKSSQAPKLLFHYYDKDFNNEADTPDNFQSRRPNTSFCFLDIRSPGLGDTAMYLCATGVAGYNEQFFGPGTRLTVL.

J is TRBJ2-1 and V is TRBV6-2 or TRBV6-3; 9 bases align to TRBD1. Germline CDR1 is MNHEY and CDR2 is SVGEGT. J lost 5 bases, V lost 6 bases, and 11 bases had no gene match. This CDR3 is built from 16 residues. The DNA of the CDR3 is TGTGCCAGCAGCCAAATAGACAGGGGGGGTAACAATGAGCAGTTCTTC. This translates into CASSQIDRGGNNEQFF.

The CDR3 here is CASSLNGETQYF. DNA for the CDR3: TGTGCCAGCAGCTTAAACGGAGAGACCCAGTACTTC. The rearrangement links TRBV7-3 to TRBJ2-5; no reliable D call. V dropped 1 base and J dropped 4 bases, with 4 bases sitting between them. The CDR3 has 12 residues. Germline CDR1 SGHTA, CDR2 FQGTGA.

This clone came up a few times. The V and J genes are TRBV12-5 and TRBJ1-5; D is possibly TRBD1 (6 bases). This CDR3 has 18 amino acids. Trimming pared 3 bases from V and 0 bases from J, leaving 18 bases between. Germline assignment: CDR1 LGHNT and CDR2 FRNRAP. The CDR3 is CASGFARTDFYSNQPQHF. CDR3 bases: TGTGCTAGTGGTTTTGCTCGGACAGACTTTTATAGCAATCAGCCCCAGCATTTT.